The 10 T cell receptor beta chains reported below all come from one sample, sequenced in a study of CD8 T cells in Susac syndrome. RNA amounts of about 0.5 to 1 ug underwent reverse transcription with random hexamers. From the immunoSEQ multiplex PCR reads, TCRdb called clonotypes with MiXCR, one entry per CDR3 protein. The sample includes 210,000 or so distinct CDR3 sequences, less than 95% of them seen just once. Source material: CD4+ T cells from PBMCs. Receptor source: a human donor with Susac syndrome.

This rearrangement joins TRBV30 to TRBJ1-3; possible D gene TRBD1, 6 bases. V lost 3 bases and J 3 bases, leaving 9 bases between the germline ends. The CDR3 sequence is 13 residues long. From germline, CDR1 is GTSNPN and CDR2 SVGIG (reference sequence). The CDR3 DNA reads TGTGCCTGGAGGACAGGAGGTGGAAACACCATATATTTT. It is translated as CAWRTGGGNTIYF.

The chain recombines TRBV10-2 with TRBJ2-7, with TRBD2 matching 7 bases. The V gene end was trimmed by 0 bases and the J gene end by 0 bases; junction bases not matched to a gene: 2. Looked up from germline, CDR1 is WSHSY and CDR2 is SAAADI. The CDR3 has 15 amino acids. The CDR3 is CASSESGGSSYEQYF. For the CDR3, the DNA is TGCGCCAGCAGTGAGTCCGGCGGGAGCTCCTACGAGCAGTACTTC.

This clonotype was counted once. This chain joins TRBV20-1 and TRBJ2-3; D unresolved. Per the germline V gene, CDR1 is DFQATT and CDR2 is SNEGSKA (reference sequence). The V end was cut by 3 bases, the J end by 5 bases, with 12 bases between. The CDR3 is 13 amino acids. This CDR3 reads CSARSPVGDTQYF. The CDR3 DNA is TGCAGTGCTAGGTCACCCGTCGGAGATACGCAGTATTTT.

The chain combines TRBV7-9 with TRBJ1-5; tentatively, D is TRBD1 (5 bases). The CDR3 consists of 14 residues. CDR1 is SEHNR, CDR2 FQNEAQ, per germline (reference sequence). V was cut by 4 bases and J by 0 bases, with 7 bases left in between. In nucleotides, the CDR3 is TGTGCCAGCAGCTCCGACAGTAGCAATCAGCCCCAGCATTTT. It is translated as CASSSDSSNQPQHF.

The rearrangement joins TRBV3-1 to TRBJ2-7; weak D call: TRBD2 (6 bases). The germline CDR1 and CDR2 sequences are LGHDT and YNNKEL (reference sequence). The CDR3 runs 13 residues. V was pared by 1 base and J by 3 bases, with 7 bases between. CDR3 region: CASSQVEGYEQYF. The CDR3 DNA follows: TGTGCCAGCAGCCAAGTGGAGGGCTACGAGCAGTACTTC.

This rearrangement joins TRBV7-2 to TRBJ2-1; TRBD1 matches at 7 bases. Germline trimming cut 5 bases from V and 3 bases from J; bases unmatched to any gene: 7. The V gene's germline CDR1 is SGHTA and CDR2 FQGNSA. The CDR3 length is 15 residues. The chain's CDR3 is CASSTRQGRYNEQFF. The CDR3 DNA reads as TGTGCCAGCAGCACCCGACAGGGCCGCTACAATGAGCAGTTCTTC.

This chain uses TRBV6-5 with TRBJ1-2, with TRBD1 matching over 7 bases. Germline loops: CDR1 MNHEY, CDR2 SVGAGI. Trimming removed 6 bases from V and 5 bases from J; junction bases left unmatched: 9. This CDR3 contains 14 residues. The CDR3 sequence: CASRLRDSEYGYTF. The CDR3, as DNA: TGTGCCAGCAGGTTACGGGACAGTGAATATGGCTACACCTTC.

The J gene is TRBJ1-2, the V gene TRBV20-1; tentatively, D is TRBD1 (5 bases). The CDR3 is 12 residues long. Germline V gene sequence: CDR1 DFQATT, CDR2 SNEGSKA (reference sequence). The germline V and J ends were trimmed by 2 bases and 4 bases, with 8 bases remaining between them. DNA of the CDR3: TGCAGTGCTAGAACCGGGACCTATGGCTACACCTTC. Its translation: CSARTGTYGYTF.

The chain recombines TRBV2 with TRBJ1-2; 7 bases are a match to TRBD1. This CDR3 spans 14 amino acids. Germline trimming cut 1 base from V and 4 bases from J; bases unmatched to any gene: 3. From germline, CDR1 is SNHLY and CDR2 FYNNEI. CDR3 bases: TGTGCCAGCAGTGAAGACGGACAGGCCTATGGCTACACCTTC. This encodes CASSEDGQAYGYTF.

This chain uses TRBV10-3 with TRBJ2-2, with 9 positions matching TRBD1. The germline CDR1 and CDR2 sequences are ENHRY and SYGVKD. Trimming cost V 10 bases and J 2 bases; bases outside gene matches: 5. This CDR3 region has 14 residues. In nucleotides, the CDR3 is TGTGCCACGACACAGGGGGCTAACACCGGGGAGCTGTTTTTT. It yields the protein CATTQGANTGELFF.